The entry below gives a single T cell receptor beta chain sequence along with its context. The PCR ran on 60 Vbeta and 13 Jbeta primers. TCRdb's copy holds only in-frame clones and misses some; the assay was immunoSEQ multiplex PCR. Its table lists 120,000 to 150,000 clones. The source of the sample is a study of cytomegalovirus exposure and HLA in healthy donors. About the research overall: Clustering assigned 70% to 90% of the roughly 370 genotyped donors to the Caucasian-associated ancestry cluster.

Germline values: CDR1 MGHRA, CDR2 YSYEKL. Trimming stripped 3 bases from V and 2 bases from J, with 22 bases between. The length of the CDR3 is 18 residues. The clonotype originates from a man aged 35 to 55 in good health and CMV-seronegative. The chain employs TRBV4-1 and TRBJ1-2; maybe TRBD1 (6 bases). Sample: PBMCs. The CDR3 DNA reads TGCGCCAGCAGCCACCCGTCAAGGGGGATGACAGGCAACTATGGCTACACCTTC. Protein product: CASSHPSRGMTGNYGYTF.